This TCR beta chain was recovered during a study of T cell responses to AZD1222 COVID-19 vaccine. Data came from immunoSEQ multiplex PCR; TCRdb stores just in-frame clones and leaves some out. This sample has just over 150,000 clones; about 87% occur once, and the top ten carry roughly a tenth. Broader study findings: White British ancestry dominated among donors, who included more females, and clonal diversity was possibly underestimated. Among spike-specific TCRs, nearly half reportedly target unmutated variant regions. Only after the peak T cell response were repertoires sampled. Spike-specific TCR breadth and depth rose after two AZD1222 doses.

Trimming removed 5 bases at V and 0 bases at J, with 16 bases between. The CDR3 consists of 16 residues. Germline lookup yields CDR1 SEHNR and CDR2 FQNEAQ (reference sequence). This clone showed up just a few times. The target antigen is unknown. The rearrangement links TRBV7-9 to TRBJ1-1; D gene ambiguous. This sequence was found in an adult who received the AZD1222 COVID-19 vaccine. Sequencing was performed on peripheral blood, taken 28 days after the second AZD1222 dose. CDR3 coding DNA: TGTGCCAGCAGCGCCGTCGGTGGTATTCTGAACACTGAAGCTTTCTTT. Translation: CASSAVGGILNTEAFF.